The 21 T cell receptor beta chains presented below share a single source sample, sequenced in a study of siplizumab effects on memory and regulatory T cells. Using immunoSEQ multiplex PCR, the repertoire was profiled, and TCRdb retains in-frame clones only, with some absent. The sample shows around 86,000 clones, around 94% of them seen only once. What was sequenced was non-Treg CD4+ T cells sorted from blood. Receptors were obtained from a human donor in good health.

This clone was counted a single time. CDR3 coding DNA: TGTGCCAGCAGCGCCTCGGGGGCGAGCTCCTACAATGAGCAGTTCTTC. This codes for CASSASGASSYNEQFF. The chain couples TRBV9 to TRBJ2-1; the D call may be TRBD1 or TRBD2 (6 bases each). The CDR3 has 16 residues. Trimming took off 3 bases at V and 0 bases at J, with 13 bases between the two ends. The germline gives CDR1 SGDLS, CDR2 YYNGEE.

CDR3 amino acids: CASSPEETQYF. The CDR3, as DNA: TGTGCCAGCTCCCCAGAAGAGACCCAGTACTTC. The chain is built from TRBV18 and TRBJ2-5; D uncertain. There are 11 residues in the CDR3. V lost 6 bases and J lost 3, with 5 bases in between. Germline V lookup: CDR1 KGHSH, CDR2 LQKENI.

This CDR3 reads CASTRGTDSGNTIYF. CDR3 nucleotide sequence: TGTGCCAGCACGAGGGGAACGGACTCTGGAAACACCATATATTTT. The chain links TRBV9 to TRBJ1-3; D possibly corresponds to TRBD1 (5 bases). The CDR3 sequence is 15 residues long. V was shortened by 6 bases and J by 0 bases, with 13 bases between the two germline ends. Per the germline V gene, CDR1 is SGDLS and CDR2 is YYNGEE.

The chain carries TRBV29-1 and TRBJ2-1; no clear D. Germline lookup yields CDR1 SQVTM and CDR2 ANQGSEA. Trimming took 8 bases from V and 6 from J, leaving 20 bases between them. The CDR3 runs to 14 residues. The CDR3 DNA is TGCAGCCTAACAAGATCGGGTGCACCCAATGAGCAGTTCTTC. Its protein product is CSLTRSGAPNEQFF.

This sequence joins TRBV19 and TRBJ2-5; tentative D call: TRBD2 (7 bases). The germline gives CDR1 LNHDA, CDR2 SQIVND (reference sequence). V shed 1 base and J shed 5 bases, with 11 bases lying between them. There are 14 residues in the CDR3. The CDR3 nucleotides are TGTGCCAGTAGTATAGGCGGGGGCCTGGAGACCCAGTACTTC. Translation: CASSIGGGLETQYF.

V is TRBV19 and J is TRBJ1-2; weak D call: TRBD1 (5 bases). CDR1 is LNHDA, CDR2 SQIVND, per germline (reference sequence). Trimming removed 3 bases from V and 4 bases from J, with 18 bases in between. This CDR3 is built from 16 residues. In DNA form, the CDR3 reads TGTGCCAGTAGTATTCTTTGGGGCCGTATGAGCTATGGCTACACCTTC. Its protein is CASSILWGRMSYGYTF.

The V call is TRBV30, the J call TRBJ1-5, with a possible D match to TRBD1 (5 bases). Germline values: CDR1 GTSNPN, CDR2 SVGIG (reference sequence). V was clipped by 3 bases and J by 3 bases, with 18 bases between them. The CDR3 sequence is 16 residues long. CDR3 bases: TGTGCCTGGAGGCTTCCGGGGGGGGGAATCAATCAGCCCCAGCATTTT. It specifies CAWRLPGGGINQPQHF.

The V and J genes are TRBV6-5 and TRBJ1-2; D perhaps matches TRBD1 (5 bases). Germline V gives CDR1 MNHEY, CDR2 SVGAGI. The CDR3 totals 15 residues. Between the trimmed V and J ends, which lost 0 bases and 4 bases, there was a span of 12 bases. The CDR3 here is CASSYSIGGSYGYTF. CDR3 sequence (DNA): TGTGCCAGCAGTTACTCGATCGGGGGAAGCTATGGCTACACCTTC.

The rearrangement joins TRBV5-1 to TRBJ1-1; 10 bases are a match to TRBD1. Germline loops: CDR1 SGHRS, CDR2 YFSETQ. The V and J ends lost 2 bases and 5 bases, in that order; junction bases with no gene match: 3. The CDR3 covers 14 residues. CDR3 coding DNA: TGCGCCAGCAGCTTCGGACAGGGGGGGACTGAAGCTTTCTTT. This encodes CASSFGQGGTEAFF.

The V and J genes are TRBV6-5 and TRBJ1-1; D not certain. The V gene lost 4 bases and the J gene lost 11 bases, with 11 bases spanning the gap. This CDR3 has 11 amino acids. From germline, CDR1 is MNHEY and CDR2 SVGAGI. The DNA for the CDR3 is TGTGCCAGCAGTTCATACGTTGAGGCTTTCTTT. Translation: CASSSYVEAFF.

The chain employs TRBV30 and TRBJ2-3; D uncertain. Germline CDR1 reads GTSNPN; CDR2 reads SVGIG (reference sequence). The CDR3 has 13 residues. Deletions cut 3 bases from V and 11 bases from J, with 18 bases between. DNA of the CDR3: TGTGCCTGGAGCCTCGGCGCATTTAAGGGGCAGTATTTT. Translating it yields CAWSLGAFKGQYF.

The chain combines TRBV6-1 with TRBJ2-7, with no clear D. Germline assignment: CDR1 MNHNS and CDR2 SASEGT. The CDR3 is made up of 13 amino acids. V gave up 7 bases and J gave up 6 bases, with 16 bases separating them. The CDR3 loop is CASTGRSMGEQYF. In DNA form, the CDR3 reads TGTGCCAGCACCGGTCGGTCAATGGGCGAGCAGTACTTC.

This chain joins TRBV14 and TRBJ1-1; D not resolved. The CDR3 spans 13 residues. The V gene's germline CDR1 is SGHDN and CDR2 FVKESK. V lost 5 bases to trimming and J lost 0 bases, with 7 bases between them. The CDR3 protein is CASSKRMNTEAFF. CDR3 DNA: TGTGCCAGCAGCAAACGTATGAACACTGAAGCTTTCTTT.

V gene TRBV6-5 combines with J gene TRBJ1-2; 10 nucleotides line up with TRBD1. This CDR3 comprises 14 residues. The germline V gene has CDR1 MNHEY and CDR2 SVGAGI. V lost 5 bases, J lost 7 bases, and 7 bases stayed unmatched. The DNA for the CDR3 is TGTGCCAGCAGTCGGGATGGGACAGGGGTTGGCTACACCTTC. Translating gives CASSRDGTGVGYTF.

This chain connects TRBV6-5 to TRBJ2-3; unclear D gene. Germline V CDR1 and CDR2: MNHEY, SVGAGI. The CDR3 loop spans 13 amino acids. V lost 10 bases, J lost 2 bases, and 13 bases lay in between. Here the CDR3 reads CANPAKFTDTQYF. Written as DNA, the CDR3 is TGTGCCAACCCAGCTAAGTTCACAGATACGCAGTATTTT.

In the case of this clone: This sample also contains other DNA sequences that code for the same CDR3. The chain has TRBV9 and TRBJ2-5; D is undetermined. The germline V gene encodes CDR1 SGDLS and CDR2 YYNGEE. Trimming pared 0 bases from V and 2 bases from J, leaving 11 bases between. CDR3 length: 15 amino acids. CDR3: CASSVGLTAQETQYF. The CDR3 DNA follows: TGTGCCAGCAGCGTAGGGCTAACCGCACAAGAGACCCAGTACTTC.

This clone was recorded only once. The chain combines TRBV21-1 with TRBJ2-5; TRBD2 is the table's D call, not checked against the DNA. TRBV21-1 is an annotated pseudogene. The CDR3 spans 17 residues. In DNA, the CDR3 is TGTGCCAGCAGCAAAGTTACTTTGCGGTTCCGTCAAGAGACCCAGTACTTC. Its protein is CASSKVTLRFRQETQYF.

V usage is TRBV7-6 and J usage is TRBJ1-3; 9 nucleotides match TRBD1. V trimming: 5 bases; J trimming: 4 bases; junction bases outside the gene matches: 9. The CDR3 loop spans 16 amino acids. Germline assignment: CDR1 SGHVS and CDR2 FNYEAQ. Written as DNA, the CDR3 is TGTGCCAGCAGCACTCGGACAGGGGCTAGAGGAAACACCATATATTTT. This encodes CASSTRTGARGNTIYF.

The V and J genes are TRBV4-1 and TRBJ2-2, with TRBD1 as a possible D gene (6 bases). Germline V gives CDR1 MGHRA, CDR2 YSYEKL. The V end was cut by 3 bases, the J end by 7 bases, with 18 bases between. The CDR3 contains 16 residues. CDR3 in amino acids: CASSHAAGVLVGELFF. In DNA, the CDR3 is TGCGCCAGCAGCCACGCCGCAGGGGTTCTCGTCGGGGAGCTGTTTTTT.

V usage is TRBV6-6 and J usage is TRBJ2-7; 8 bases agree with TRBD1. The J segment lost 5 bases and the V segment lost 2 bases, leaving 5 bases of the junction unmatched. Germline CDR1 and CDR2: MNHNY and SVGAGI (reference sequence). The CDR3 extends over 14 amino acids. The CDR3 DNA sequence: TGTGCCAGCAGTTACGGCCAGGGGGCGAACGAGCAGTACTTC. Its protein product is CASSYGQGANEQYF.

This chain connects TRBV6-1 to TRBJ1-5, with a possible D match to TRBD1 (5 bases). Germline lookup yields CDR1 MNHNS and CDR2 SASEGT. The CDR3 has 15 residues. Trimming took 3 bases from V and 4 from J, leaving 13 bases between them. CDR3 protein: CASSDGTRPNQPQHF. In nucleotides, the CDR3 is TGTGCCAGCAGTGATGGGACCCGCCCTAATCAGCCCCAGCATTTT.